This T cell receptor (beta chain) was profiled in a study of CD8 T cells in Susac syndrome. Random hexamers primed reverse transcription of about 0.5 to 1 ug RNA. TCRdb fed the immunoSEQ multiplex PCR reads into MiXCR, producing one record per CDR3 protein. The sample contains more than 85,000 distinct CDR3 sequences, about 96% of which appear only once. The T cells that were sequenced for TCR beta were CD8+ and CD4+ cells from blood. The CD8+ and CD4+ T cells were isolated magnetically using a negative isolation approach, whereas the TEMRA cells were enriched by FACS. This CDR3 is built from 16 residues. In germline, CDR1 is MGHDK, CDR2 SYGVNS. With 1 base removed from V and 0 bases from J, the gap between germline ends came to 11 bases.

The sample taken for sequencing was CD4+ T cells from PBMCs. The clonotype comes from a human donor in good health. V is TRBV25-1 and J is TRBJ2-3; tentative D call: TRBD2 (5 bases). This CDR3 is CASSEFNSVSTDTQYF. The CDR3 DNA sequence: TGTGCCAGCAGTGAATTTAATAGCGTTAGCACAGATACGCAGTATTTT.